This T cell receptor (beta chain) appears in the sequencing data of a study of early T cells in non-severe SARS-CoV-2 infection (dated by TCRdb to the early 2020s). Regarding the study in general: Bulk RNA from unsorted whole blood was used for TCR sequencing, so alpha and beta chains could not be paired. Results the study describes overall, beyond this receptor: Matching against VDJdb was skewed toward anti-spike CD8 responses, likely underestimated virus-specific expansions, and missed private and CD4 specificities.

The study was a case-control design nested within a healthcare worker cohort in London, UK, with weekly nasopharyngeal swab PCR tests and blood sampling. Healthcare workers were enrolled in the week of the UK lockdown, from 23 to 31 March 2020, and were followed every week for up to roughly 15 weeks. The library relied on 5' RACE. Instrument used: NextSeq 500. Unique molecular identifiers were attached to individual cDNA molecules in the TCR library protocol so that sequencing error and PCR bias could be corrected. TCR alpha and beta chains were both sequenced, and the abundances of alpha and beta sequences in each sample were closely correlated with each other. Concerning the study's data processing: Decombinator V4 was used to annotate TCR sequences for V gene, J gene and CDR3. Expanded TCRs were defined as changing significantly between any two time points under a Poisson model with p below 0.0001. TCR abundances were normalised to the total number of TCRs sequenced per sample and were expressed as counts per million. MAIT TCRs were defined by TRAV1-2 paired with TRAJ12, TRAJ20 or TRAJ33, and iNKT TCRs by TRAV10 paired with TRAJ18. VDJdb, accessed 1 November 2021, was searched for CMV, EBV and SARS-CoV-2 annotated TCRs, excluding TCRs annotated for multiple antigens. In TCRdb, the public reads were trimmed at Q25 with fastp and aligned with MiXCR, with productive beta chains retained. Rows with a matching CDR3 protein are joined into one entry that keeps the most common DNA and genes. TCRdb's processing, not the study's, gives the V and J calls here. The sample records some 60,000 distinct CDR3 sequences, 8% to 9% of which are singletons. Clones ranked in the top ten supply roughly 18% of the sample.

This clonotype was observed many times. It has no known antigen specificity. Per-nucleotide qualities are absent, and no much larger clonotype sits a single base away. V is shortened by 7 bases, J by 1 base, and the region joining them spans 16 bases. From the cysteine through the phenylalanine, the CDR3 covers 15 amino acids. Just CDR3 DNA is preserved here, 45 bases in frame from base 1. Looking up the germline V gene (reference sequence) yields CDR1 LNHDA and CDR2 SQIVND. Recombination linked TRBV19 to TRBJ2-5; the D gene could be either TRBD1 or TRBD2, each agreeing at 5 bases. The receptor was derived from an adult who was a healthcare worker with PCR-confirmed SARS-CoV-2 infection or an uninfected control (not recorded which). Input material: whole blood. The sequenced DNA is TGTGCCAGTACCCCACAGGTGGGGGTCCAAGAGACCCAGTACTTC. This sequence encodes CASTPQVGVQETQYF.